The present TCR beta chain was sequenced within a study of blood T cell repertoires in COVID-19. Study-wide context: T cells, B-cell-depleted T cells, or PBMCs supplied cDNA or gDNA.

CDR1 and CDR2 from the germline V gene are SGDLS and YYNGEE. The CDR3 runs to 15 residues. On this clone itself: The junction does not match germline at one end; this may be a read error.

Original handling: Estimation of nucleated cell counts was performed using reference gene primer amplification. Generated by immunoSEQ multiplex PCR, the TCRdb table keeps only in-frame clones and is missing some. V and J calls and clone size follow that table, whereas D and trimming were derived from the DNA. The table lists approximately 52,000 clones, more than 85% of them singletons. The clonotype comes from a man over 45 with acute or convalescent COVID-19. Sequenced sample: peripheral blood. The chain links TRBV9 to TRBJ2-7, with 9 bases aligning to TRBD2. The CDR3 DNA is TGTGCCAGTAGCGCGGGAGGGCCAGGAGCCTACGAGCAGTACTTC. Its translation: CASSAGGPGAYEQYF.